This TCR beta chain was found in a study of patients with pleural tuberculosis (dated by TCRdb to about 2014). Taken from cysteine to phenylalanine, the CDR3 has 15 residues. The sequence is cut down to CDR3 DNA, 45 bases in frame from base 1. CDR1 and CDR2 (SGHAT, FQNNGV) derive from the germline V gene. V loses 5 bases, J loses 0 bases, and the germline ends lie 13 bases apart. Reads for this sample came from an Illumina Genome Analyzer IIx. TCRdb trimmed the raw reads at Q25, called clones with MiXCR and kept productive beta chains. Every distinct CDR3 protein forms one entry, paired with its most common genes and DNA. The table for this sample lists around 54,000 distinct CDR3 sequences; 6% to 8% of them were counted only once. Together, the top ten hold about 17% of the sample. Comments on this clonotype: Which antigen it targets is not known. No clone much larger than this one lies a single base away; base qualities are absent.

The sequence was obtained from a human donor with pleural tuberculosis. In this chain, TRBV11-2 is recombined with TRBJ2-5; TRBD2 is perhaps the D gene, given 6 matching bases. The sequence in DNA is TGTGCCAGCAGCAGCCCTCGGGGGTACCAAGAGACCCAGTACTTC. This translates into CASSSPRGYQETQYF.